Listed here are 20 T cell receptor beta chains from one sample, sequenced in a study of shared clonotypes between healthy human individuals. Here immunoSEQ multiplex PCR was the method, and the copy in TCRdb shows in-frame clones only, minus some. The data contain around 2.5 million clones, more than 85% of them singletons. The specimen sequenced was naive CD4+ T cells from PBMCs. Subset described: CD45RA+ positively selected. These receptors were collected from a man aged 18 to 29 in good health. Some clones in this sample may be carry-over from other donors' samples.

CDR3 loop: CASSTSQSLYNEQFF. CDR3 bases: TGTGCCAGCAGCACATCACAGAGCCTCTACAATGAGCAGTTCTTC. The chain joins TRBV11-2 to TRBJ2-1; no clear D. V was trimmed by 5 bases and J by 3 bases, leaving 14 bases between them. This CDR3 has 15 residues. Germline-derived CDR1 and CDR2 are SGHAT and FQNNGV.

This sequence joins TRBV27 and TRBJ1-2; perhaps TRBD1 as D (6 bases). V shed 0 bases and J shed 8 bases, with 22 bases lying between them. CDR3 length equals 17 residues. Germline CDR1 is MNHEY and CDR2 is SMNVEV (reference sequence). CDR3 in amino acids: CASSLSPRGGELEGYTF. Here the CDR3 DNA reads TGTGCCAGCAGTTTATCCCCCAGGGGAGGGGAGCTAGAGGGCTACACCTTC.

The DNA for the CDR3 is TGTGCCAGCAGCTTACACCATTCCTACAATGAGCAGTTCTTC. Translating gives CASSLHHSYNEQFF. This chain uses TRBV7-3 with TRBJ2-1; the D is unclear. The germline V gene has CDR1 SGHTA and CDR2 FQGTGA. The CDR3 length is 14 residues. With 2 bases removed from V and 1 base from J, the gap between germline ends came to 6 bases. Full variable domain (outside the CDR3, taken from reference TRBV7-3 and TRBJ2-1): GAGVSQTPSNKVTEKGKYVELRCDPISGHTALYWYRQSLGQGPEFLIYFQGTGAADDSGLPNDRFFAVRPEGSVSTLKIQRTERGDSAVYLCASSLHHSYNEQFFGPGTRLTVL.

The genes are TRBV5-4 and TRBJ1-2; D is perhaps TRBD1 (6 bases). The CDR3 loop spans 16 amino acids. Trimming removed 7 bases at V and 7 bases at J, with 26 bases between. Looked up from germline, CDR1 is SGHNT and CDR2 is YYREEE (reference sequence). CDR3 region: CASAGSGVQGVSGYTF. The CDR3 region has the DNA TGTGCCAGCGCCGGGTCCGGTGTACAGGGTGTATCTGGCTACACCTTC.

In its sample, this clone was seen once. The gene calls are TRBV5-5 and TRBJ2-7, with D hard to call. With 0 bases removed from V and 3 bases from J, the gap between germline ends came to 10 bases. Germline V gene sequence: CDR1 SGHKS, CDR2 YYEKEE (reference sequence). The CDR3 extends over 14 amino acids. As DNA, the CDR3 is TGTGCCAGCAGCTTGGCCAGAGCACTCTACGAGCAGTACTTC. Translating gives CASSLARALYEQYF.

The V gene is TRBV7-8, the J gene TRBJ2-7, with 10 bases that match TRBD1. The CDR3 spans 14 residues. Trimming at V came to 4 bases and at J to 3 bases, leaving 3 bases not matched to a gene. CDR1 is SGHVS, CDR2 FQNEAQ, per germline. The chain's CDR3 is CASSSRDRGYEQYF. The CDR3 DNA reads TGTGCCAGCAGCTCCCGGGACAGGGGCTACGAGCAGTACTTC.

This chain connects TRBV11-2 to TRBJ1-1, with D perhaps TRBD1 (6 bases). Germline lookup yields CDR1 SGHAT and CDR2 FQNNGV. V gave up 5 bases and J gave up 11 bases, with 21 bases separating them. CDR3 length: 14 amino acids. The CDR3 bases are TGTGCCAGCAGCAAACAGGGTTTAGGTCCTGGGGCTTTCTTT. Residues: CASSKQGLGPGAFF.

This clone was recorded once. The chain couples TRBV10-1 to TRBJ1-2; D uncertain. CDR3 length equals 14 residues. Germline CDR1 is WNHNN and CDR2 is SYGVQD (reference sequence). Deletions cut 3 bases from V and 8 bases from J, with 16 bases between. CDR3 coding DNA: TGCGCCAGCAGTGAAGGGCCCAGTGATCGCGGCTACACCTTC. As protein: CASSEGPSDRGYTF.

The genes are TRBV19 and TRBJ2-7; 9 bases agree with TRBD2. The CDR3 runs 13 residues. Germline values: CDR1 LNHDA, CDR2 SQIVND (reference sequence). The ends lost 9 bases at V and 3 bases at J; junction bases unmatched: 6. This CDR3 reads CARREGPVYEQYF. For the CDR3, the DNA is TGTGCCAGGCGGGAGGGCCCCGTCTACGAGCAGTACTTC.

This clone was seen only once. V gene TRBV19 combines with J gene TRBJ1-5, with D possibly matching TRBD1 (5 bases). V was cut by 5 bases and J by 9 bases, with 20 bases left in between. CDR3 length: 15 residues. Germline V CDR1 and CDR2: LNHDA, SQIVND (reference sequence). CDR3 region: CASSFGTEIRRPQHF. The CDR3 nucleotides are TGTGCCAGTAGTTTCGGGACGGAGATCCGACGGCCCCAGCATTTT.

This rearrangement joins TRBV25-1 to TRBJ2-5; 8 bases map to TRBD1. Trimming cost V 5 bases and J 11 bases; bases outside gene matches: 10. Germline V gives CDR1 MGHDK, CDR2 SYGVNS. The CDR3 totals 13 residues. The CDR3 loop reads CASSSGQGREQYF. DNA for the CDR3: TGTGCCAGCAGTTCTGGACAGGGCAGGGAGCAGTACTTC.

V usage is TRBV7-3 and J usage is TRBJ2-3; 8 positions agree with TRBD2. The CDR3 has 15 amino acids. Unmatched junction bases numbered 8, after V lost 6 bases and J lost 3 bases. Germline V gives CDR1 SGHTA, CDR2 FQGTGA. This CDR3 is CASRLSGSMTDTQYF. The CDR3 DNA reads as TGTGCCAGCAGGCTAAGCGGGAGCATGACAGATACGCAGTATTTT.

The rearrangement joins TRBV7-7 to TRBJ2-1; TRBD1 or TRBD2 may be the D gene (5 bases each). Germline V gene data show CDR1 as SSHAT and CDR2 as FNYEAQ (reference sequence). The V gene lost 5 bases and the J gene lost 0 bases, with 11 bases spanning the gap. This CDR3 has 15 amino acids. The CDR3 protein is CASSPGRNSYNEQFF. The CDR3 nucleotides are TGTGCCAGCAGCCCGGGACGAAACTCCTACAATGAGCAGTTCTTC.

The chain carries TRBV5-4 and TRBJ2-5; D remains ambiguous. CDR1 SGHNT and CDR2 YYREEE come from the germline V gene (reference sequence). The CDR3 runs 12 residues. Trimming stripped 1 base from V and 5 bases from J, with 6 bases between. The CDR3 is CASSLPAETQYF. CDR3 nucleotides: TGTGCCAGCAGCTTGCCAGCGGAGACCCAGTACTTC. The complete variable domain, with remaining parts taken from reference TRBV5-4 and TRBJ2-5, reads ETGVTQSPTHLIKTRGQQVTLRCSSQSGHNTVSWYQQALGQGPQFIFQYYREEENGRGNFPPRFSGLQFPNYSSELNVNALELDDSALYLCASSLPAETQYFGPGTRLLVL.

J is TRBJ1-1 and V is TRBV5-1; no firm D call. The V gene's germline CDR1 is SGHRS and CDR2 YFSETQ. The CDR3 is 15 amino acids. V was trimmed by 2 bases and J by 4 bases, leaving 15 bases between them. The CDR3 loop is CASSLRPSLTTEAFF. Written as DNA, the CDR3 is TGCGCCAGCAGCTTAAGGCCATCGTTAACCACTGAAGCTTTCTTT.

In its sample, this clone was seen once. The rearrangement links TRBV7-8 to TRBJ2-1, with 10 positions matching TRBD2. Trimming at V came to 4 bases and at J to 0 bases, leaving 6 bases not matched to a gene. The V gene's germline CDR1 is SGHVS and CDR2 FQNEAQ. The CDR3 has 17 amino acids. The CDR3 DNA reads TGTGCCAGCAGCTCTCGACTAGCGGGTAGCTCCTACAATGAGCAGTTCTTC. Protein: CASSSRLAGSSYNEQFF. The whole variable domain, remainder taken from reference TRBV7-8 and TRBJ2-1, is GAGVSQSPRYKVAKRGQDVALRCDPISGHVSLFWYQQALGQGPEFLTYFQNEAQLDKSGLPSDRFFAERPEGSVSTLKIQRTQQEDSAVYLCASSSRLAGSSYNEQFFGPGTRLTVL.

V and J are TRBV10-3 and TRBJ2-2; 8 nucleotides agree with TRBD1. Germline trimming cut 8 bases from V and 6 bases from J; bases unmatched to any gene: 11. The CDR3 is 15 residues long. From germline, CDR1 is ENHRY and CDR2 SYGVKD. CDR3 in amino acids: CAIGRQGAGPGELFF. Here the CDR3 DNA reads TGTGCCATCGGGAGGCAGGGGGCTGGTCCCGGGGAGCTGTTTTTT.

The chain couples TRBV10-3 to TRBJ2-7, with 14 positions matching TRBD2. This CDR3 spans 17 amino acids. The junction had 12 bases not matched to a gene; V was cut back by 5 bases and J by 6 bases. Germline V gene lookup returns CDR1 ENHRY and CDR2 SYGVKD. The CDR3 nucleotides are TGTGCCATCAGTCAGGGGACTAGCGGGAGTGCCTCTCTCGAGCAGTACTTC. Translating gives CAISQGTSGSASLEQYF.

The chain joins TRBV30 to TRBJ2-5, with 7 bases that match TRBD2. CDR1 GTSNPN and CDR2 SVGIG come from the germline V gene (reference sequence). The CDR3 runs 18 residues. Trimming took 1 base from V and 0 from J; bases not matched to a gene: 14. In nucleotides, the CDR3 is TGTGCCTGGAGTGGGACCATCGCGGCTAGCGGACACCAAGAGACCCAGTACTTC. This encodes CAWSGTIAASGHQETQYF.

Worth noting for this clone: The sample holds other DNA sequences that translate to the same CDR3. The V gene is TRBV18, the J gene TRBJ1-2; TRBD1 is a possible D gene (5 bases). Per the germline V gene, CDR1 is KGHSH and CDR2 is LQKENI. The germline V and J ends were trimmed by 3 bases and 5 bases, with 10 bases remaining between them. The CDR3 sequence is 13 residues long. CDR3 sequence reads: CASSPGTDYGYTF. The CDR3 coding sequence is TGTGCCAGCTCACCCGGGACGGATTATGGCTACACCTTC. Combining the CDR3 with reference TRBV18 and TRBJ1-2 gives the whole variable domain NAGVMQNPRHLVRRRGQEARLRCSPMKGHSHVYWYRQLPEEGLKFMVYLQKENIIDESGMPKERFSAEFPKEGPSILRIQQVVRGDSAAYFCASSPGTDYGYTFGSGTRLTVV.